This record covers a single T cell receptor beta chain. Its cognate antigen is unknown. This sample was included in a study of T cell responses to AZD1222 COVID-19 vaccine. Looking at the study overall: Second doses that came at about 4 or about 12 weeks were put together.

Generated by immunoSEQ multiplex PCR, the TCRdb table keeps only in-frame clones and is missing some. The sample includes 100,000 to 150,000 clones, over 90% of them seen just once. Study conclusions and caveats: Baseline seropositivity occurred in only 5 or 6 AZD1222 recipients.

CDR1 and CDR2 from the germline V gene are MNHEY and SVGEGT. CDR3 length equals 15 residues. Trimming shortened V by 6 bases and J by 4 bases, and 16 bases separated the two germline ends. Sequencing used peripheral blood, obtained on day 0 of AZD1222 vaccination. The sequence was obtained from an adult in good health. The chain links TRBV6-2 or TRBV6-3 to TRBJ1-5; a possible D gene is TRBD1 (5 bases). The CDR3 loop is CASSRVRAINQPQHF. The CDR3 region has the DNA TGTGCCAGCAGCAGGGTACGGGCGATTAATCAGCCCCAGCATTTT.